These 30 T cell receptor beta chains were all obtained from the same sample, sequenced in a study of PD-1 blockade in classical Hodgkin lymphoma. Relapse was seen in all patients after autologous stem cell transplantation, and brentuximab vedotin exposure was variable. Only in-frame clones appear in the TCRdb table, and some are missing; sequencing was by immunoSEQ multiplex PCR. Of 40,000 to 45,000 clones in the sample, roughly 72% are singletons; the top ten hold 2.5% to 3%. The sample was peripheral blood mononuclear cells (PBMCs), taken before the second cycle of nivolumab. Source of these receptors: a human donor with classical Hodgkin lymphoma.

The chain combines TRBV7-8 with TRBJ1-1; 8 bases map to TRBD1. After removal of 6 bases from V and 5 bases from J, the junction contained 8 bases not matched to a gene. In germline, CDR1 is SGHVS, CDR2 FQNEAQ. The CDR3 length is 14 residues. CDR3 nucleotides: TGTGCCAGCAGTATTACCCAGGGGGCAACTGAAGCTTTCTTT. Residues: CASSITQGATEAFF. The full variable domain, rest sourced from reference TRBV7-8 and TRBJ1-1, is GAGVSQSPRYKVAKRGQDVALRCDPISGHVSLFWYQQALGQGPEFLTYFQNEAQLDKSGLPSDRFFAERPEGSVSTLKIQRTQQEDSAVYLCASSITQGATEAFFGQGTRLTVV.

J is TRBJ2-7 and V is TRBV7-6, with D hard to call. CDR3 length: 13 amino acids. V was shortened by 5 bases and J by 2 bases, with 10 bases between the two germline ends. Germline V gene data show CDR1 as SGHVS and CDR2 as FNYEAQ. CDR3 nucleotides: TGTGCCAGCAGCCACGGGCCCACCTACGAGCAGTACTTC. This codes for CASSHGPTYEQYF.

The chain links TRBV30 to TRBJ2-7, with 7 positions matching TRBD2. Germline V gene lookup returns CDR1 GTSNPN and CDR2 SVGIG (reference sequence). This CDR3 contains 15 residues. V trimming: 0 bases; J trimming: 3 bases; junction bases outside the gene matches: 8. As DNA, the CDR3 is TGTGCCTGGAGTGTAGGGTGGGAGGGCGGCTACGAGCAGTACTTC. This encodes CAWSVGWEGGYEQYF.

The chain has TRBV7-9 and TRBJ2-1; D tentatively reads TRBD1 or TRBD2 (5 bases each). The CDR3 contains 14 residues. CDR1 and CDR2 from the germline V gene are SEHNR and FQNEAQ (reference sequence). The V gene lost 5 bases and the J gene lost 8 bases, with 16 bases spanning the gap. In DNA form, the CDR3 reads TGTGCCAGCAGCCCCCGAGGGGTCCGCGATGAGCAGTTCTTC. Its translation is CASSPRGVRDEQFF.

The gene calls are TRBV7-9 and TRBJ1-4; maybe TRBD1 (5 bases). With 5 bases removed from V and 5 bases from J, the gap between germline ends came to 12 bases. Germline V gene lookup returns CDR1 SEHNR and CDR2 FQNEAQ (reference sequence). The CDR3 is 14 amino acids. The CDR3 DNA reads TGTGCCAGCAGCCAACAGGAGTTAAATGAAAAACTGTTTTTT. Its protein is CASSQQELNEKLFF.

The CDR3 DNA reads as TGTGCCAGCAGTCCTGACAGGAACAATGAGCAGTTCTTC. Encoded protein: CASSPDRNNEQFF. The rearrangement links TRBV6-5 to TRBJ2-1, with D possibly matching TRBD1 (6 bases). From germline, CDR1 is MNHEY and CDR2 SVGAGI. V was shortened by 5 bases and J by 5 bases, with 10 bases between the two germline ends. The CDR3 is made up of 13 amino acids.

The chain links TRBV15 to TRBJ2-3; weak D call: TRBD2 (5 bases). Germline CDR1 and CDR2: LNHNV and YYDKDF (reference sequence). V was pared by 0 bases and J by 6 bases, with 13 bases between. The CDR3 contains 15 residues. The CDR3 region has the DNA TGTGCCACCAGCAGAGATCGAGGGTTAGTTGATACGCAGTATTTT. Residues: CATSRDRGLVDTQYF.

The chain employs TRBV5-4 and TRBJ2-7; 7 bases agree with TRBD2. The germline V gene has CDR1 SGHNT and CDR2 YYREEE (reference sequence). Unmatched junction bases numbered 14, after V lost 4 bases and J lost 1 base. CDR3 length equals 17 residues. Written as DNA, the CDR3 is TGTGCCAGCAGCCAGGATCGGACGGGAGGAGGATCCTACGAGCAGTACTTC. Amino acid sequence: CASSQDRTGGGSYEQYF.

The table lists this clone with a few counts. CDR3 bases: TGTGCCAGCAGCGCGGGGGGCCTCTACAATGAGCAGTTCTTC. It encodes CASSAGGLYNEQFF. The chain recombines TRBV5-8 with TRBJ2-1; 8 bases match TRBD2. The junction had 3 bases not matched to a gene; V was cut back by 4 bases and J by 3 bases. CDR1 is SGHTS and CDR2 is YDEGEE in the germline V gene. The CDR3 has 14 amino acids.

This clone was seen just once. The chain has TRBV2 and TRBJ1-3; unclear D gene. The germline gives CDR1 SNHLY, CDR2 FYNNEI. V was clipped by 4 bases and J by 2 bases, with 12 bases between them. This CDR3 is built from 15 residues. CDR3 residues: CASSVEGPPGNTIYF. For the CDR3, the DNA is TGTGCCAGCAGTGTCGAGGGTCCACCTGGAAACACCATATATTTT.

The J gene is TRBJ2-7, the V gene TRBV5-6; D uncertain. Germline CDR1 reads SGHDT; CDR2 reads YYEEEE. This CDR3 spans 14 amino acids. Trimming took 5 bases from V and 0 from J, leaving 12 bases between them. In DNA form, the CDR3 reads TGTGCCAGCAGTCGTTTGCCAAGCTCCTACGAGCAGTACTTC. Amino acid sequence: CASSRLPSSYEQYF.

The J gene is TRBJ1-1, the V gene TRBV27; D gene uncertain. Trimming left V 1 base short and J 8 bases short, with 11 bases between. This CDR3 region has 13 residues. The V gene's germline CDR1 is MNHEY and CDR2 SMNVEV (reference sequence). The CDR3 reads CASSLYAGNEAFF. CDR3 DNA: TGTGCCAGCAGTTTATACGCCGGCAACGAAGCTTTCTTT.

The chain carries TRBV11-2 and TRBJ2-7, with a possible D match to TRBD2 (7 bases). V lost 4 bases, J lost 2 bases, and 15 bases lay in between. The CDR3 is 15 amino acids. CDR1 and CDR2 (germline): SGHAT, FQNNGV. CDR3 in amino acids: CASSSPRGAPYEQYF. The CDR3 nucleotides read TGTGCCAGCAGCTCCCCCCGGGGGGCCCCCTACGAGCAGTACTTC.

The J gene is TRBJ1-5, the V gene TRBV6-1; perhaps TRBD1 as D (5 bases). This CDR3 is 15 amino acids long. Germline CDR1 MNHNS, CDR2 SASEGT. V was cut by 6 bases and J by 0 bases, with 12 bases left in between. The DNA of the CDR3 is TGTGCCAGCAGCTCAGGGTTGAATAGCAATCAGCCCCAGCATTTT. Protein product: CASSSGLNSNQPQHF.

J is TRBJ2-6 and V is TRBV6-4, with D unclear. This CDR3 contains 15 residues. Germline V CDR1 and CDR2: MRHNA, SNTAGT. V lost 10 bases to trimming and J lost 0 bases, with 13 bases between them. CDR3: CATLSPNSGANVLTF. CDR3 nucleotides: TGTGCCACCCTTAGTCCCAACTCTGGGGCCAACGTCCTGACTTTC.

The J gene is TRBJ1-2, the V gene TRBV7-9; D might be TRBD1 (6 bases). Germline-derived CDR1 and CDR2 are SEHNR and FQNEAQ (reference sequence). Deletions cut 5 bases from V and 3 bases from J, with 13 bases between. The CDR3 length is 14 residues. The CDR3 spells CASSLAGQHYGYTF. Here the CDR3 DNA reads TGTGCCAGCAGCCTCGCGGGACAACACTATGGCTACACCTTC.

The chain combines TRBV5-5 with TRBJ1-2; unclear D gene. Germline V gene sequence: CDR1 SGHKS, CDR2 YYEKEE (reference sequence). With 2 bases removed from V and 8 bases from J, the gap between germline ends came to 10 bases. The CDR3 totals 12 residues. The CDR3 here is CASSFGGLGYTF. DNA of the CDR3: TGTGCCAGCAGCTTTGGAGGGTTGGGCTACACCTTC.

The CDR3 sequence is CASSDYHRDWNSPLHF. As DNA, the CDR3 is TGCGCCAGCTCCGATTACCACCGGGACTGGAATTCACCCCTCCACTTT. The rearrangement links TRBV5-1 to TRBJ1-6; D might be TRBD1 (5 bases). CDR3 length: 16 residues. V was clipped by 7 bases and J by 7 bases, with 21 bases between them. Germline-derived CDR1 and CDR2 are SGHRS and YFSETQ.

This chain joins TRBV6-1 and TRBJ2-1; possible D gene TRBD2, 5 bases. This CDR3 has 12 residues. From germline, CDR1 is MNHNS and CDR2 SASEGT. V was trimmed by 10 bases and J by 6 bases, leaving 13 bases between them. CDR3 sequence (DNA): TGTGCCACCGGGGTGGATTCCAATGAGCAGTTCTTC. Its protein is CATGVDSNEQFF.

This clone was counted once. This CDR3 is CASSILGNTGELFF. CDR3 DNA: TGTGCCAGTAGTATATTGGGGAACACCGGGGAGCTGTTTTTT. The rearrangement joins TRBV19 to TRBJ2-2; D not resolved. Per the germline V gene, CDR1 is LNHDA and CDR2 is SQIVND (reference sequence). This CDR3 region has 14 residues. Trimming pared 2 bases from V and 1 base from J, leaving 5 bases between. The full variable domain, with the rest looked up from reference TRBV19 and TRBJ2-2, is DGGITQSPKYLFRKEGQNVTLSCEQNLNHDAMYWYRQDPGQGLRLIYYSQIVNDFQKGDIAEGYSVSREKKESFPLTVTSAQKNPTAFYLCASSILGNTGELFFGEGSRLTVL.

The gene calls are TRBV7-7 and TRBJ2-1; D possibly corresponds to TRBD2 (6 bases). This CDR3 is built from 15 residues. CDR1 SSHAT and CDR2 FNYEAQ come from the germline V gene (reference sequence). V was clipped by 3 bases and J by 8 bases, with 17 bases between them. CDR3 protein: CASSFSPGVVDEQFF. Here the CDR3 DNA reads TGTGCCAGCAGCTTCTCCCCGGGGGTGGTCGATGAGCAGTTCTTC.

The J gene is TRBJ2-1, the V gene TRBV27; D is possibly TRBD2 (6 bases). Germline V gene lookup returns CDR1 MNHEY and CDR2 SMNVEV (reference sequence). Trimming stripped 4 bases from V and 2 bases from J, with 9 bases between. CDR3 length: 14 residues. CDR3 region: CASSSWTTYNEQFF. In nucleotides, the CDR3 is TGTGCCAGCAGTTCCTGGACTACCTACAATGAGCAGTTCTTC.

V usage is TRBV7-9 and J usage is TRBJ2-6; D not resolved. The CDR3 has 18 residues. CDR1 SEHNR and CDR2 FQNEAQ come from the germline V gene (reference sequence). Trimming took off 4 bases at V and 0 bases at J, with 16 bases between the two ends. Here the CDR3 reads CASSSEPGRSSGANVLTF. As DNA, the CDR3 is TGTGCCAGCAGCTCGGAACCGGGCCGCAGCTCTGGGGCCAACGTCCTGACTTTC.

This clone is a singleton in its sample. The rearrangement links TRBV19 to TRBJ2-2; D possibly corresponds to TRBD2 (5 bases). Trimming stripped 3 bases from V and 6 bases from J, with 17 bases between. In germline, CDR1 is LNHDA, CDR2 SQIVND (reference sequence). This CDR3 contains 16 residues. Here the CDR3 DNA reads TGTGCCAGTAGTATGGTGGGAGTCCGTCTTGCCGGGGAGCTGTTTTTT. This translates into CASSMVGVRLAGELFF.

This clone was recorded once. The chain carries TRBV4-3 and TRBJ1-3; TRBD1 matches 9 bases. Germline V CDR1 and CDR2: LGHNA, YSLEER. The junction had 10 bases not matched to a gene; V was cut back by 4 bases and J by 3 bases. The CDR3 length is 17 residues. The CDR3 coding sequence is TGCGCCAGCAGCCTGGCCTTGGACAGGGGTGGTGGAAACACCATATATTTT. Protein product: CASSLALDRGGGNTIYF.

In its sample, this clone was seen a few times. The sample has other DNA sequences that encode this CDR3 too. In nucleotides, the CDR3 is TGTGCCAGCAGTTTCGGACAGGGGGCAGAGCAGTACTTC. Translation gives CASSFGQGAEQYF. The chain couples TRBV27 to TRBJ2-7, with 11 bases matching TRBD1. This CDR3 is 13 amino acids long. The trim removed 3 bases at V and 7 bases at J, leaving 2 bases unmatched. CDR1 and CDR2 from the germline V gene are MNHEY and SMNVEV (reference sequence).

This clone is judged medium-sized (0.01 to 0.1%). CDR3 amino acids: CASSDTYGYTF. Written as DNA, the CDR3 is TGCGCCAGCAGTGACACCTATGGCTACACCTTC. The chain employs TRBV10-1 and TRBJ1-2, with D hard to call. Trimming took 3 bases from V and 4 from J, leaving 3 bases between them. The CDR3 loop spans 11 amino acids. From germline, CDR1 is WNHNN and CDR2 SYGVQD (reference sequence).

DNA of the CDR3: TGTGCCACCAGCAGAGACAGATTCTTAACCCCCTACGAGCAGTACTTC. It translates to CATSRDRFLTPYEQYF. The rearrangement links TRBV15 to TRBJ2-7; D call uncertain. The ends were cut back, 0 bases at V and 2 bases at J, with 14 bases in the middle. Germline assignment: CDR1 LNHNV and CDR2 YYDKDF (reference sequence). The CDR3 has 16 residues.

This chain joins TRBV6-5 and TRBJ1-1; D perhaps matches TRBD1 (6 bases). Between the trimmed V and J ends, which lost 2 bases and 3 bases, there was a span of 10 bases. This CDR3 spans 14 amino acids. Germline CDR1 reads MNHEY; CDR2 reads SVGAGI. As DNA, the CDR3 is TGTGCCAGCAGTTACGGGGGCAGTTACACTGAAGCTTTCTTT. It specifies CASSYGGSYTEAFF.

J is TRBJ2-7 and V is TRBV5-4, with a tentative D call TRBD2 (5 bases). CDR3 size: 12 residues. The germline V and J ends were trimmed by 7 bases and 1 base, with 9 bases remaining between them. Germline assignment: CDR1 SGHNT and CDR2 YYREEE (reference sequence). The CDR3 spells CASSTGSYEQYF. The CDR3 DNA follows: TGTGCCAGCTCGACGGGGTCCTACGAGCAGTACTTC.